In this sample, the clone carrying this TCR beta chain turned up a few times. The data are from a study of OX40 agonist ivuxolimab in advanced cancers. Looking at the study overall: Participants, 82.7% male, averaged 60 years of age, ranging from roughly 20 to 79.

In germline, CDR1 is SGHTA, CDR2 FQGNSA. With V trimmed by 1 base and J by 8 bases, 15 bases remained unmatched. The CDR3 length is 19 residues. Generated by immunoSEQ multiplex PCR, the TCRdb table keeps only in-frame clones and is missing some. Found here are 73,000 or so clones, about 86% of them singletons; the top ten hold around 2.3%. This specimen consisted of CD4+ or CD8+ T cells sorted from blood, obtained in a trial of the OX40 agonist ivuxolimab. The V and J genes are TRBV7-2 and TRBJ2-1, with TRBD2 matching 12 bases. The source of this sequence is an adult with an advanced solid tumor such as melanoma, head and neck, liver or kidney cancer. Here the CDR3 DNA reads TGTGCCAGCAGCTTAGTCAGGACTAGCGGGGCCGGGAGATCCGATGAGCAGTTCTTC. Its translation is CASSLVRTSGAGRSDEQFF.